The 32 T cell receptor beta chains below were found in one sample sequenced in a study of CD8+ T cells in alopecia areata. Once RNA had been extracted, it was reverse transcribed into cDNA to act as the sequencing template. The table came from immunoSEQ multiplex PCR; TCRdb's copy has only in-frame clones and leaves some out. The table records about 150,000 clones, approximately 60% of them present only once. The sequenced material came from CD4+ T cells sorted from blood. The receptors come from a human donor in good health.

The count of this clone is one. J is TRBJ1-1 and V is TRBV18; unclear D gene. Trimming pared 3 bases from V and 3 bases from J, leaving 8 bases between. CDR3 length: 13 amino acids. Germline CDR1 reads KGHSH; CDR2 reads LQKENI. In DNA, the CDR3 is TGTGCCAGCTCACCGGGGATTGACACTGAAGCTTTCTTT. Amino acids: CASSPGIDTEAFF.

The table lists this clone with a few counts. The DNA of the CDR3 is TGTGCCAGCAGCCGGCGAACGAGCTCCTACAATGAGCAGTTCTTC. Amino acid sequence: CASSRRTSSYNEQFF. The genes are TRBV7-8 and TRBJ2-1; D is uncertain. The V end lost 5 bases, the J end lost 0 bases, and 11 bases lay between the germline ends. Germline-derived CDR1 and CDR2 are SGHVS and FQNEAQ. CDR3 length: 15 residues.

The chain recombines TRBV5-6 with TRBJ1-1, with 10 bases matching TRBD1. J gave up 11 bases and V 0 bases, and 16 bases lay outside the gene matches. Germline values: CDR1 SGHDT, CDR2 YYEEEE. This CDR3 is 17 amino acids long. CDR3 protein: CASSLVRRDRGFLNAFF. As DNA, the CDR3 is TGTGCCAGCAGCTTGGTACGTCGGGACAGGGGTTTCTTGAACGCTTTCTTT.

The rearrangement links TRBV10-3 to TRBJ1-1; D is possibly TRBD1 (5 bases). The CDR3 is 15 residues long. Trimming took 4 bases from V and 1 from J, leaving 13 bases between them. The V gene's germline CDR1 is ENHRY and CDR2 SYGVKD. The CDR3 region is CAISGRGGRNTEAFF. The CDR3 DNA follows: TGTGCCATCAGTGGTCGTGGGGGACGGAACACTGAAGCTTTCTTT.

This chain joins TRBV29-1 and TRBJ2-2; 7 nucleotides align to TRBD2. The J segment lost 1 base and the V segment lost 4 bases, leaving 3 bases of the junction unmatched. Per germline, CDR1 SQVTM and CDR2 ANQGSEA. The CDR3 length is 14 residues. This chain's CDR3 is CSVGLAVNTGELFF. The DNA of the CDR3 is TGCAGCGTTGGGCTAGCGGTGAACACCGGGGAGCTGTTTTTT.

The V gene is TRBV30, the J gene TRBJ2-7, with 7 positions matching TRBD1. This CDR3 is built from 12 residues. V shed 4 bases, J shed 3 bases, and the junction held 3 bases outside the gene matches. From germline, CDR1 is GTSNPN and CDR2 SVGIG (reference sequence). The CDR3 bases are TGTGCCTGGACCCGGGACAGCTACGAGCAGTACTTC. Amino acid sequence: CAWTRDSYEQYF.

The V gene is TRBV25-1, the J gene TRBJ2-7; no firm D call. Germline V CDR1 and CDR2: MGHDK, SYGVNS. This CDR3 contains 14 residues. V dropped 1 base and J dropped 2 bases, with 9 bases sitting between them. CDR3 sequence (DNA): TGTGCCAGCAGTGAATTTTGTAGGGCCTACGAGCAGTACTTC. As protein: CASSEFCRAYEQYF.

This chain joins TRBV4-2 and TRBJ1-1, with D uncertain. This CDR3 spans 15 amino acids. The V gene's germline CDR1 is LGHNA and CDR2 YNFKEQ. V was pared by 0 bases and J by 0 bases, with 8 bases between. Here the CDR3 reads CASSQEWPLNTEAFF. The CDR3 DNA reads as TGTGCCAGCAGCCAAGAATGGCCTCTGAACACTGAAGCTTTCTTT.

The chain uses TRBV29-1 and TRBJ2-1; TRBD1 agrees at 8 bases. The V gene's germline CDR1 is SQVTM and CDR2 ANQGSEA. The CDR3 covers 14 residues. The trim removed 3 bases at V and 2 bases at J, leaving 3 bases unmatched. The CDR3 region is CSVEGQVPYNEQFF. The CDR3 DNA follows: TGCAGCGTTGAGGGACAGGTCCCCTACAATGAGCAGTTCTTC.

The chain has TRBV5-1 and TRBJ2-2, with D possibly TRBD2 on 6 matching bases. Germline V gene data show CDR1 as SGHRS and CDR2 as YFSETQ. Deletions cut 4 bases from V and 6 bases from J, with 13 bases between. The CDR3 runs to 14 residues. The CDR3 coding sequence is TGCGCCAGCAGCCCCCGTTCGGGGGCCGGGGAGCTGTTTTTT. It translates to CASSPRSGAGELFF.

This chain joins TRBV4-1 and TRBJ2-5; a possible D gene is TRBD2 (6 bases). This CDR3 is 13 amino acids long. With 2 bases removed from V and 5 bases from J, the gap between germline ends came to 9 bases. Germline CDR1 is MGHRA and CDR2 is YSYEKL. CDR3 in DNA: TGCGCCAGCAGCCAATTCGGGAGCGAGACCCAGTACTTC. Translated, it gives CASSQFGSETQYF.

The rearrangement joins TRBV5-6 to TRBJ1-1; D ambiguous. In germline, CDR1 is SGHDT, CDR2 YYEEEE. This CDR3 contains 11 residues. V shed 0 bases and J shed 6 bases, with 3 bases lying between them. The CDR3 nucleotides read TGTGCCAGCAGCTTGGACGCTGAAGCTTTCTTT. This sequence encodes CASSLDAEAFF.

Only a few counts were recorded for this clone. This chain connects TRBV29-1 to TRBJ2-3; D not resolved. Trimming removed 5 bases at V and 0 bases at J, with 6 bases between. Germline V CDR1 and CDR2: SQVTM, ANQGSEA. This CDR3 region has 12 residues. CDR3 sequence (DNA): TGCAGCGTTACAACTAGCACAGATACGCAGTATTTT. It yields the protein CSVTTSTDTQYF.

This clone occurred a few times. The chain uses TRBV7-2 and TRBJ1-3; D not certain. The CDR3 sequence is 15 residues long. Trimming removed 2 bases from V and 0 bases from J, with 8 bases in between. Germline V gives CDR1 SGHTA, CDR2 FQGNSA. The CDR3 coding sequence is TGTGCCAGCAGCTTAACACCGAGCTCTGGAAACACCATATATTTT. Protein product: CASSLTPSSGNTIYF.

The chain recombines TRBV28 with TRBJ2-2, with D perhaps assigned TRBD1 or TRBD2 (7 bases each). With 7 bases removed from V and 7 bases from J, the gap between germline ends came to 19 bases. This CDR3 is built from 15 residues. Germline V gene lookup returns CDR1 MDHEN and CDR2 SYDVKM. The CDR3 bases are TGTGCCAGCAAAACCCTCGACAGGGAGGGCGGGGAGCTGTTTTTT. Protein product: CASKTLDREGGELFF.

This sequence joins TRBV27 and TRBJ1-5; D is possibly TRBD1 (6 bases). The CDR3 loop spans 16 amino acids. CDR1 is MNHEY and CDR2 is SMNVEV in the germline V gene (reference sequence). With 0 bases removed from V and 3 bases from J, the gap between germline ends came to 12 bases. CDR3 sequence reads: CASSLSPPGVNQPQHF. CDR3 sequence (DNA): TGTGCCAGCAGTTTATCCCCCCCAGGGGTCAATCAGCCCCAGCATTTT.

The chain links TRBV5-1 to TRBJ2-7; TRBD1 or TRBD2 may be the D gene (5 bases each). Germline values: CDR1 SGHRS, CDR2 YFSETQ. V lost 5 bases and J lost 3, with 9 bases in between. CDR3 length: 12 residues. The DNA of the CDR3 is TGCGCCAGCAGGGGGGACCGCTACGAGCAGTACTTC. It yields the protein CASRGDRYEQYF.

The chain uses TRBV2 and TRBJ1-2; no definite D call. Trimming cost V 4 bases and J 7 bases, with 13 bases left between them. The length of the CDR3 is 13 residues. The germline V gene encodes CDR1 SNHLY and CDR2 FYNNEI. The CDR3 region is CASSGVSLGGYTF. For the CDR3, the DNA is TGTGCCAGCAGTGGGGTCTCCCTGGGTGGCTACACCTTC.

This clone was counted between two and nine times. The chain carries TRBV4-1 and TRBJ2-1; TRBD1 matches at 7 bases. The germline V gene has CDR1 MGHRA and CDR2 YSYEKL. The CDR3 spans 15 residues. After removal of 1 base from V and 2 bases from J, the junction contained 2 bases not matched to a gene. The CDR3 here is CASSQGTGPYNEQFF. Written as DNA, the CDR3 is TGCGCCAGCAGCCAAGGGACAGGACCCTACAATGAGCAGTTCTTC.

The chain has TRBV7-9 and TRBJ2-1; D is possibly TRBD2 (7 bases). Trimming removed 5 bases from V and 2 bases from J, with 13 bases in between. The length of the CDR3 is 15 residues. CDR1 is SEHNR and CDR2 is FQNEAQ in the germline V gene (reference sequence). CDR3 amino acids: CASSTRGGTYNEQFF. The DNA for the CDR3 is TGTGCCAGCAGCACCCGCGGGGGCACCTACAATGAGCAGTTCTTC.

The chain has TRBV2 and TRBJ2-1; no firm D call. The V end was cut by 8 bases, the J end by 7 bases, with 12 bases between. This CDR3 contains 12 residues. Germline CDR1 reads SNHLY; CDR2 reads FYNNEI. The CDR3 spells CASGKLENEQFF. CDR3 DNA: TGTGCCAGCGGAAAACTGGAAAATGAGCAGTTCTTC.

This clone was seen ten or more times. The CDR3 is CASSSGQGRYEQYF. DNA of the CDR3: TGTGCCAGCAGCTCTGGACAGGGGAGATACGAGCAGTACTTC. This chain uses TRBV7-2 with TRBJ2-7; 9 bases are a match to TRBD1. CDR1 is SGHTA and CDR2 is FQGNSA in the germline V gene. CDR3 length equals 14 residues. V lost 4 bases, J lost 4 bases, and 5 bases stayed unmatched.

The gene calls are TRBV30 and TRBJ1-2; 11 bases map to TRBD1. Trimming took 1 base from V and 4 from J; bases not matched to a gene: 2. Per germline, CDR1 GTSNPN and CDR2 SVGIG (reference sequence). This CDR3 has 14 residues. CDR3 sequence: CAWSGTGGLYGYTF. CDR3 in DNA: TGTGCCTGGAGTGGGACAGGGGGCCTCTATGGCTACACCTTC.

The rearrangement uses TRBV4-2 and TRBJ1-5; D gene uncertain. Germline CDR1 is LGHNA and CDR2 is YNFKEQ. The CDR3 has 15 residues. V dropped 1 base and J dropped 6 bases, with 13 bases sitting between them. As DNA, the CDR3 is TGTGCCAGCAGCCAAGGTGAAGGGCAGATTCAGCCCCAGCATTTT. It encodes CASSQGEGQIQPQHF.

The chain recombines TRBV14 with TRBJ2-5; either TRBD1 or TRBD2 may supply D (5 bases each). Germline CDR1 and CDR2: SGHDN and FVKESK. There are 14 residues in the CDR3. Trimming removed 5 bases from V and 1 base from J, with 11 bases in between. CDR3 in DNA: TGTGCCAGCAGCTATGGGACGGTCCAAGAGACCCAGTACTTC. Translating it yields CASSYGTVQETQYF.

Of note for this clone: Different DNA sequences within this sample yield the same CDR3. The rearrangement joins TRBV10-3 to TRBJ2-5; D may match TRBD1 or TRBD2 (5 bases each). The CDR3 extends over 12 amino acids. Germline V gives CDR1 ENHRY, CDR2 SYGVKD. Trimming removed 4 bases from V and 5 bases from J, with 8 bases in between. CDR3 in amino acids: CAISGGAETQYF. CDR3 nucleotides: TGTGCCATCAGTGGAGGGGCGGAGACCCAGTACTTC.

This clone was picked up one time. This same CDR3 is encoded by further DNA sequences in the sample. V is TRBV6-5 and J is TRBJ1-2; TRBD1 is a possible D gene (5 bases). The CDR3 extends over 11 amino acids. V gave up 5 bases and J gave up 4 bases, with 5 bases separating them. Germline CDR1 is MNHEY and CDR2 is SVGAGI. The CDR3 DNA reads as TGTGCCAGCAGTACAGGCTATGGCTACACCTTC. The encoded protein is CASSTGYGYTF.

The V and J genes are TRBV18 and TRBJ2-2; 7 nucleotides align to TRBD1. The germline CDR1 and CDR2 sequences are KGHSH and LQKENI. The CDR3 runs to 16 residues. Losses at the gene ends were 0 bases for V and 1 base for J; bases not matched to a gene: 2. The DNA of the CDR3 is TGTGCCAGCTCACCACCGACAGGGCTGAACACCGGGGAGCTGTTTTTT. Translating gives CASSPPTGLNTGELFF. Full variable domain (remainder filled in from reference TRBV18 and TRBJ2-2): NAGVMQNPRHLVRRRGQEARLRCSPMKGHSHVYWYRQLPEEGLKFMVYLQKENIIDESGMPKERFSAEFPKEGPSILRIQQVVRGDSAAYFCASSPPTGLNTGELFFGEGSRLTVL.

This chain connects TRBV30 to TRBJ2-7; 8 bases are a match to TRBD2. V was pared by 3 bases and J by 3 bases, with 1 base of the junction left unmatched. The CDR3 spans 12 residues. CDR1 is GTSNPN, CDR2 SVGIG, per germline (reference sequence). The CDR3 sequence: CAWRGLGYEQYF. In DNA form, the CDR3 reads TGTGCCTGGAGGGGACTAGGCTACGAGCAGTACTTC.

The genes are TRBV6-4 and TRBJ1-4; D is unresolved. Between the trimmed V and J ends, which lost 10 bases and 8 bases, there was a span of 17 bases. Looked up from germline, CDR1 is MRHNA and CDR2 is SNTAGT. The CDR3 spans 13 residues. Written as DNA, the CDR3 is TGTGCCATCACAGAGCGGGCCAACGAAAAACTGTTTTTT. Residues: CAITERANEKLFF.

This chain uses TRBV11-2 with TRBJ2-7; perhaps TRBD1 as D (5 bases). Germline CDR1 is SGHAT and CDR2 is FQNNGV. Trimming stripped 0 bases from V and 3 bases from J, with 12 bases between. The CDR3 covers 15 residues. This CDR3 is CASSLDPQGVYEQYF. The CDR3 nucleotides read TGTGCCAGCAGCTTAGATCCCCAGGGCGTCTACGAGCAGTACTTC.

This clone was seen a handful of times. The chain uses TRBV5-1 and TRBJ2-5, with a possible D match to TRBD2 (5 bases). The CDR3 spans 13 residues. Germline loops: CDR1 SGHRS, CDR2 YFSETQ. V was clipped by 4 bases and J by 5 bases, with 12 bases between them. The chain's CDR3 is CASSPGNGETQYF. As DNA, the CDR3 is TGCGCCAGCAGCCCCGGGAACGGGGAGACCCAGTACTTC.